One TCR beta chain is described in this entry. Its antigen is not known. Using immunoSEQ multiplex PCR, the repertoire was profiled, and TCRdb retains in-frame clones only, with some absent. This table has about 150,000 clones, more than 85% appearing once. These data are taken from a study of cytomegalovirus exposure and HLA in healthy donors. General observations from the study: The study found most TCR sequences rare, yet found some public TCRs in many donors.

V dropped 6 bases and J dropped 2; count of bases not matched to a gene: 8. From germline, CDR1 is MGHRA and CDR2 YSYEKL. The CDR3 runs to 15 residues. Sequenced: PBMCs. The clonotype comes from a young man in good health and CMV-seronegative. The chain employs TRBV4-1 and TRBJ2-3, with 7 nucleotides matching TRBD1. The CDR3 DNA is TGCGCCAGCAGGGTAGGGGGCCGGGCCACAGATACGCAGTATTTT. Translated: CASRVGGRATDTQYF.